Following are 9 T cell receptor beta chains from one sample sequenced in a study of early T cells in non-severe SARS-CoV-2 infection. TCRdb processed the 5' RACE reads anew with MiXCR; each CDR3 protein has one entry. The sample carries about 88,000 distinct CDR3 sequences, about 16% recorded once. The specimen was whole blood. The source is an adult who was a healthcare worker with PCR-confirmed SARS-CoV-2 infection or an uninfected control (not recorded which).

The V and J genes are TRBV6-5 and TRBJ2-3; no firm D call. The ends were cut back, 4 bases at V and 5 bases at J, with 4 bases in the middle. CDR3 size: 11 residues. Germline V lookup: CDR1 MNHEY, CDR2 SVGAGI. The CDR3 DNA reads as TGTGCCAGCAGTTGGGAAGATACGCAGTATTTT. Its translation: CASSWEDTQYF.

The J gene is TRBJ2-7, the V gene TRBV5-5; 9 nucleotides agree with TRBD1. Germline trimming cut 4 bases from V and 3 bases from J; bases unmatched to any gene: 5. The CDR3 is made up of 14 amino acids. Germline assignment: CDR1 SGHKS and CDR2 YYEKEE (reference sequence). The CDR3 region is CASSAQGAVYEQYF. The CDR3 bases are TGTGCCAGCAGCGCACAGGGGGCGGTCTACGAGCAGTACTTC.

The chain links TRBV7-2 to TRBJ2-4, with 7 bases aligning to TRBD1. The germline gives CDR1 SGHTA, CDR2 FQGNSA. The CDR3 is made up of 14 amino acids. Trimming removed 5 bases from V and 3 bases from J; junction bases left unmatched: 4. The CDR3 here is CASSQTGHKNIQYF. CDR3 DNA: TGTGCCAGCAGCCAGACAGGGCACAAAAACATTCAGTACTTC.

This clonotype occurred a few times. The chain combines TRBV27 with TRBJ2-3; TRBD2 matches at 10 bases. J lost 6 bases, V lost 2 bases, and 14 bases had no gene match. Per germline, CDR1 MNHEY and CDR2 SMNVEV (reference sequence). This CDR3 spans 18 amino acids. The CDR3 DNA follows: TGTGCCAGCAGTTTAAGGTTTGCAGCGGGAGGGCCAGGGGATACGCAGTATTTT. It yields the protein CASSLRFAAGGPGDTQYF.

In this sample, this clonotype turned up many times. The chain employs TRBV13 and TRBJ2-7; 13 bases fit TRBD2. Germline CDR1 PRHDT, CDR2 FYEKMQ (reference sequence). This CDR3 region has 14 residues. V shed 10 bases and J 6 bases; nucleotides not matched to a gene: 9. As DNA, the CDR3 is TGTGCCACTCGAAAACTAGCGGGAGGGTTCGAGCAGTACTTC. Translating gives CATRKLAGGFEQYF.

The gene calls are TRBV10-3 and TRBJ2-7; tentatively, D is TRBD2 (6 bases). V shed 8 bases and J shed 3 bases, with 14 bases lying between them. Germline-derived CDR1 and CDR2 are ENHRY and SYGVKD. CDR3 size: 13 residues. The CDR3 DNA sequence: TGTGCCATCTCCCAGCGGGCCTACTACGAGCAGTACTTC. Encoded protein: CAISQRAYYEQYF.

CDR3 sequence reads: CSAQEGVVGYEQFF. The CDR3 DNA sequence: TGCAGTGCCCAAGAGGGGGTAGTCGGGTATGAGCAGTTCTTC. The chain uses TRBV20-1 and TRBJ2-1, with D possibly being TRBD1 (6 bases). Looked up from germline, CDR1 is DFQATT and CDR2 is SNEGSKA (reference sequence). The germline V and J ends were trimmed by 6 bases and 8 bases, with 20 bases remaining between them. This CDR3 is built from 14 residues.

This clonotype was seen at least ten times. This chain joins TRBV4-3 and TRBJ1-2, with D maybe TRBD1 (5 bases). Trimming left V 0 bases short and J 4 bases short, with 12 bases between. This CDR3 contains 15 residues. Per the germline V gene, CDR1 is LGHNA and CDR2 is YSLEER. The CDR3 here is CASSQESGRGYGYTF. In DNA form, the CDR3 reads TGCGCCAGCAGCCAAGAATCAGGGCGAGGCTATGGCTACACCTTC.

The chain uses TRBV21-1 and TRBJ1-5; the DNA was not used to check the table's D call, TRBD1. TRBV21-1 is a documented pseudogene. This CDR3 spans 15 amino acids. CDR3 coding DNA: TGTGCCAGCAGCAGGACAGGGGGCCCTTTTCAGCCCCAGCATTTT. It is translated as CASSRTGGPFQPQHF.